The present entry profiles one TCR beta chain with its context. Enrolled through a virtual design, the participants were between roughly 18 and 90 years of age and came from about two dozen US areas. Assignments of participants to cohorts depended upon their own reported clinical history. The recovered donors of Cohort 3 showed two negative PCRs, clearance, or symptom resolution. Per germline, CDR1 MDHEN and CDR2 SYDVKM. V gave up 6 bases and J gave up 4 bases, with 9 bases separating them. The CDR3 runs 13 residues. This sample is part of a study of blood T cell repertoires in COVID-19. Study information: Sources were T cells, B-cell-depleted T cells, or PBMCs; the material itself was cDNA or gDNA.

Sequencing used immunoSEQ multiplex PCR; TCRdb keeps in-frame clones, though not all of them. The profile shows around 240,000 clones, 86% of them singletons. Sequencing was performed on PBMCs or T cells enriched from blood (not recorded which). The chain employs TRBV28 and TRBJ1-4; D gene uncertain. This TCR was sampled from a woman aged 45-60 years who had recovered from COVID-19. Here the CDR3 reads CASRTGHNEKLFF. DNA of the CDR3: TGTGCCAGCAGAACTGGGCATAATGAAAAACTGTTTTTT.